This T cell receptor beta chain was obtained from a study of OX40 agonist ivuxolimab in advanced cancers. In terms of the full investigation: The costimulatory receptor OX40 (CD134) was targeted by ivuxolimab, a fully human IgG2 agonistic monoclonal antibody. Prior anti-PD-1, anti-PD-L1 or anti-CTLA-4 therapy was permitted, and approximately 42% of dose-escalation patients had received checkpoint inhibitors. In the dose-escalation cohort, approximately 83% of patients were male, and the mean age was 60 years with a range of about 20 to 80. Partial responses occurred in three dose-escalation patients: two with cutaneous melanoma and one with hepatocellular carcinoma. Intravenous ivuxolimab was administered to patients every 2 weeks at six dose levels: 0.01, 0.1, 0.3, 1.5, 3 and 10 mg/kg. The point of sequencing TCRbeta in the periphery was to test whether ivuxolimab changed TCR sequence diversity and drove clonal T-cell expansion. The paper covers the monotherapy dose-escalation part of the phase I ivuxolimab trial, which included N ≈ 54 patients. Of the roughly 51 patients in dose escalation, around 19 had hepatocellular carcinoma, about 15 had melanoma, 9 had renal cell carcinoma and 9 had head and neck cancer.

The trial excluded patients who had a history of autoimmune disease or who were on systemic immunosuppression. In every dose cohort, peripheral blood was drawn for TCR sequencing at baseline, cycle 4 day 1, and cycle 7 day 1. Samples came from an open-label, multicenter, first-in-human phase I dose-escalation trial of ivuxolimab. Adults with locally advanced or metastatic melanoma, renal cell carcinoma, hepatocellular carcinoma or head and neck squamous cell carcinoma were enrolled in the trial. Before TCR sequencing, CD4+ T cells and CD8+ T cells from peripheral blood were sorted into separate populations. For sequencing of the TCRbeta CDR3 region, genomic DNA was extracted from the sorted cells. TCRbeta CDR3 regions were sequenced using the immunoSEQ Assay. In TCRdb, the immuneACCESS table is reduced to in-frame sequences with V and J assigned. These tables do not hold every clone; where another copy was compared, an unresolved V gene accounts for under half, and the others remain unexplained. This sample is represented by approximately 61,000 clones; approximately 93% of them were singletons. Around 20% of the sample is held by the ten biggest clonotypes.

Reading the germline V gene gives CDR1 SGHRS and CDR2 YFSETQ. V has 2 bases trimmed and J has 3 bases trimmed; junction bases matching no gene number 1. The CDR3 starts with the cysteine, ends with the phenylalanine, and has 14 residues. CDR3 DNA is the only sequence kept; it has 42 bases, read in frame from the first base. Points on this clone: The target of this receptor is not known. No much larger clonotype is one base removed from it; base qualities were not supplied.

What the authors observed across the whole study: After ivuxolimab, CD8+ T cells had more expanded clones than CD4+ T cells on average. At doses from 0.1 to 3.0 mg/kg, clonal expansion was seen in both CD4+ and CD8+ blood T cells between baseline and week 6. Low levels of normalized T-cell clonal expansion were also seen in some patients who did not respond. The antigen specificity of the clonally expanded peripheral T cells was not determined. Partial responders in the 0.1-3.0 mg/kg groups had among the lowest normalized peripheral clonal expansion, especially among CD8+ T cells.

The receptor chain draws on TRBV5-1 and TRBJ2-7; TRBD2 lines up with 11 middle nucleotides. The source is an adult with an advanced solid tumor such as melanoma, head and neck, liver or kidney cancer. The specimen comprised CD4+ or CD8+ T cells sorted from blood, sampled in a trial of the OX40 agonist ivuxolimab. The CDR3 region has the sequence CASSFSGGDYEQYF. The DNA is as follows: TGCGCCAGCAGCTTTAGCGGGGGGGACTACGAGCAGTACTTC. With the portions outside the CDR3 filled from the reference TRBV5-1 and TRBJ2-7 genes, the complete variable region becomes KAGVTQTPRYLIKTRGQQVTLSCSPISGHRSVSWYQQTPGQGLQFLFEYFSETQRNKGNFPGRFSGRQFSNSRSEMNVSTLELGDSALYLCASSFSGGDYEQYFGPGTRLTVT.